What follows describes a single TCR beta chain. Its antigen remains unknown. This specimen belongs to a study of post-analysis software for immune sequencing data. Overall study findings and caveats: Strong co-clustering by F measure linked samples that shared a preparation batch. Elevated frequency relative to controls characterized 4 or 5 TRBV segments in patients, TRBV5-6, TRBV5-1 and TRBV20-1 among them. Compared with controls, patients showed significantly lower normalized Chao1 diversity.

V was pared by 7 bases and J by 2 bases, with 12 bases between. The length of the CDR3 is 14 residues. cDNA libraries of TCR beta carried unique molecular identifiers. A single record per CDR3 protein comes from TCRdb applying MiXCR to the PCR reads. Of over 300,000 distinct CDR3 sequences in the sample, around 33% were seen once. The rearrangement uses TRBV12-3 or TRBV12-4 and TRBJ1-5; D call uncertain. This clonotype originated in a girl aged 10-17 years with multiple sclerosis. Sequencing was done on a sample of blood. The CDR3: CASKIAGGNQPQHF. CDR3 sequence (DNA): TGTGCCAGCAAAATTGCTGGGGGCAATCAGCCCCAGCATTTT.